The sequence of this T cell receptor (beta chain) was determined in a study of cytomegalovirus exposure and HLA in healthy donors. 13 Jbeta primers and 60 Vbeta primers were used for the PCR. Measured with immunoSEQ multiplex PCR; TCRdb has only the in-frame clones, and not every one. Of fewer than 250,000 clones listed, around 67% are singletons. This TCR derives from a woman aged 25 to 39 in good health and CMV-seropositive. The specimen sequenced was PBMCs.

The CDR3 bases are TGTGCCAGCGACAGGGGGGGGACAGATACGCAGTATTTT. Protein: CASDRGGTDTQYF. The J gene is TRBJ2-3, the V gene TRBV19; 9 positions match TRBD1. Germline CDR1 reads LNHDA; CDR2 reads SQIVND (reference sequence). V lost 9 bases and J lost 3; bases outside the gene matches: 4. The CDR3 is made up of 13 amino acids.